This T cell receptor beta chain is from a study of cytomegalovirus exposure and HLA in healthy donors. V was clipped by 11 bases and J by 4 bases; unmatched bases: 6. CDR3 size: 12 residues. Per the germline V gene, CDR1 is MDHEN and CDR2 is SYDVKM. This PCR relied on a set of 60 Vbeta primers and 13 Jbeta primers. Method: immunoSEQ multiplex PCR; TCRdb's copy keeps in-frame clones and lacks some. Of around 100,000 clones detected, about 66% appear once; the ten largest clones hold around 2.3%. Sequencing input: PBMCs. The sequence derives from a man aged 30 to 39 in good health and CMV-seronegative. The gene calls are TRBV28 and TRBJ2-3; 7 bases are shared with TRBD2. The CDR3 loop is CAGSGGSDTQYF. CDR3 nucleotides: TGTGCCGGTTCCGGGGGGTCAGATACGCAGTATTTT.